This note documents a single T cell receptor (beta chain) sequence. Antigen specificity is unknown. In germline, CDR1 is MDHEN, CDR2 SYDVKM. The CDR3 is 17 residues long. V lost 4 bases and J lost 2; bases outside the gene matches: 12. The data were produced by immunoSEQ multiplex PCR, yet TCRdb's version contains in-frame clones alone and is incomplete. This table holds nearly 2 million clones, about 95% found once. These data originate in a study of shared clonotypes between healthy human individuals. Study observations and caveats: With few donors, the genetic and exposure-history diversity represented was limited.

Naive CD8 cells lacked CD45RO and underwent positive selection for CCR7, leaving out terminally differentiated effector memory CD45RA+ cells. The chain has TRBV28 and TRBJ2-7; 9 nucleotides agree with TRBD2. The specimen sequenced was naive CD8+ T cells sorted from blood. The clonotype was recovered from a man younger than 35 in good health. The CDR3 loop reads CASSYEPWREGPYEQYF. CDR3 in DNA: TGTGCCAGCAGTTACGAGCCCTGGCGGGAGGGCCCCTACGAGCAGTACTTC.